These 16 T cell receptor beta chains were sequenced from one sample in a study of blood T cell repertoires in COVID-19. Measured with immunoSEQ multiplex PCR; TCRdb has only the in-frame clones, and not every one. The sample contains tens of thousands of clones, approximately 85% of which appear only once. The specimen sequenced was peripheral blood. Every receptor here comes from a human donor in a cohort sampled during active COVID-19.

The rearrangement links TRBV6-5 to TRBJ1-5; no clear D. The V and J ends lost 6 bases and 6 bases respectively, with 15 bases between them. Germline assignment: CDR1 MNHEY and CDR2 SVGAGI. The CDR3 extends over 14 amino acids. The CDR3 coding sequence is TGTGCCAGCAGGGACTCCAGTCAAAGTCAGCCCCAGCATTTT. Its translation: CASRDSSQSQPQHF.

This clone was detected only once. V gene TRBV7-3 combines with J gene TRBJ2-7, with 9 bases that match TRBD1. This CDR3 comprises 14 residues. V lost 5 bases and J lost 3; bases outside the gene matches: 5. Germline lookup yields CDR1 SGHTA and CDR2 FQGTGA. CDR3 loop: CASSGGQGNYEQYF. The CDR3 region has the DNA TGTGCCAGCAGCGGTGGACAGGGGAACTACGAGCAGTACTTC.

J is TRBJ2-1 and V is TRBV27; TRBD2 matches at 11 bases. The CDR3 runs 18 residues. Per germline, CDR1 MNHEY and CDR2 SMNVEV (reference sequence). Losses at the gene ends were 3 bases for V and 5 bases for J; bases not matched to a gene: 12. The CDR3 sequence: CASSLLGETSGINNEQFF. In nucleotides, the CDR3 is TGTGCCAGCAGTTTGCTAGGGGAGACTAGCGGGATAAACAATGAGCAGTTCTTC.

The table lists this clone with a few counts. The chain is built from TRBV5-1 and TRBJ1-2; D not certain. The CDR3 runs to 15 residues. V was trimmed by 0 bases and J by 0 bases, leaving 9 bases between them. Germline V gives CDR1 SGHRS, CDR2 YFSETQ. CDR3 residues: CASSLGPEPNYGYTF. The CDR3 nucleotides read TGCGCCAGCAGCTTGGGGCCGGAGCCTAACTATGGCTACACCTTC.

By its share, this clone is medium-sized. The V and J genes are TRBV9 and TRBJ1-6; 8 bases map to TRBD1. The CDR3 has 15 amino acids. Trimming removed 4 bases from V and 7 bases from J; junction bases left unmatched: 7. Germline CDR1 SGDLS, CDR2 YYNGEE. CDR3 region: CASSSEGTGNSPLHF. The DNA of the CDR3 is TGTGCCAGCAGCTCAGAGGGGACAGGCAATTCACCCCTCCACTTT.

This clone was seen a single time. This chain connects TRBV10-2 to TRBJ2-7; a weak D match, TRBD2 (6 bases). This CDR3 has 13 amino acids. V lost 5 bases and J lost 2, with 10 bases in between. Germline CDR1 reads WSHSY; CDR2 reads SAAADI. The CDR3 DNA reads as TGCGCCAGCAGTCGGGACTTACCCTACGAGCAGTACTTC. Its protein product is CASSRDLPYEQYF.

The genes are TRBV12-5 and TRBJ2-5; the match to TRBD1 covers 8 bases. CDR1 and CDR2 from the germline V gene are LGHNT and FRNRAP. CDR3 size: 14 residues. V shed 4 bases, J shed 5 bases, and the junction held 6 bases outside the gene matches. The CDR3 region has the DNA TGTGCTAGTGGTTCACCGACAGGGGTGGAGACCCAGTACTTC. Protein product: CASGSPTGVETQYF.

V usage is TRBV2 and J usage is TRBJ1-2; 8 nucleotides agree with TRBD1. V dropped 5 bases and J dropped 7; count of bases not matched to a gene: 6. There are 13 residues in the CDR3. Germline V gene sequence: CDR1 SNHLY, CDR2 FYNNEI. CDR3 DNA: TGTGCCAGCAGTACGGACAGGGAATTTGGCTACACCTTC. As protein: CASSTDREFGYTF. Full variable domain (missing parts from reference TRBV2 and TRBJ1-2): EPEVTQTPSHQVTQMGQEVILRCVPISNHLYFYWYRQILGQKVEFLVSFYNNEISEKSEIFDDQFSVERPDGSNFTLKIRSTKLEDSAMYFCASSTDREFGYTFGSGTRLTVV.

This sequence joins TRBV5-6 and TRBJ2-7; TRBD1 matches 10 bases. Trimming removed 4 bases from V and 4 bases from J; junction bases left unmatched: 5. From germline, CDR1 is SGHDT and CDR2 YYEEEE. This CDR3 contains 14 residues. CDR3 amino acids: CASSAGQGVYEQYF. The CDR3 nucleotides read TGTGCCAGCAGCGCCGGACAGGGGGTTTACGAGCAGTACTTC.

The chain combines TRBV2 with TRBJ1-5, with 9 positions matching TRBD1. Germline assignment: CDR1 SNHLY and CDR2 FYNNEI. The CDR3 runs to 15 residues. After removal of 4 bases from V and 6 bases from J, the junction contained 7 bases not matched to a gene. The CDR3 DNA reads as TGTGCCAGCAGTGGGGACAGGGACCCAGCTCAGCCCCAGCATTTT. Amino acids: CASSGDRDPAQPQHF.

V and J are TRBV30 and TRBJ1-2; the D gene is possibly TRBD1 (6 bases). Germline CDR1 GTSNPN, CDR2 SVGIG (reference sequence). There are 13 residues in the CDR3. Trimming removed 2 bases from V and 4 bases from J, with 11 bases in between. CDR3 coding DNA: TGTGCCTGGAGTCGGGACACAGGCTATGGCTACACCTTC. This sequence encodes CAWSRDTGYGYTF.

CDR3 amino acids: CASSHRENEAFF. CDR3 DNA: TGCGCCAGCAGCCACAGGGAGAATGAAGCTTTCTTT. The J gene is TRBJ1-1, the V gene TRBV5-1, with a possible D match to TRBD1 (6 bases). The CDR3 is 12 amino acids. Germline loops: CDR1 SGHRS, CDR2 YFSETQ. Trimming cost V 4 bases and J 7 bases, with 11 bases left between them.

The CDR3 sequence: CASSIGLAGARPETQYF. The CDR3 DNA follows: TGTGCCAGTAGTATAGGGCTAGCGGGGGCCCGGCCCGAGACCCAGTACTTC. The rearrangement links TRBV19 to TRBJ2-5, with TRBD2 matching over 10 bases. The junction had 10 bases not matched to a gene; V was cut back by 1 base and J by 5 bases. In germline, CDR1 is LNHDA, CDR2 SQIVND (reference sequence). This CDR3 comprises 17 residues.

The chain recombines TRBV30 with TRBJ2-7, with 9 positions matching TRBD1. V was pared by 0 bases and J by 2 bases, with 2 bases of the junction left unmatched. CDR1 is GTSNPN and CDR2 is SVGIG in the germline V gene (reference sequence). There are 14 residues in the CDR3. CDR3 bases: TGTGCCTGGAGTGTAGGACAGGGGCCCTACGAGCAGTACTTC. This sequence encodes CAWSVGQGPYEQYF.

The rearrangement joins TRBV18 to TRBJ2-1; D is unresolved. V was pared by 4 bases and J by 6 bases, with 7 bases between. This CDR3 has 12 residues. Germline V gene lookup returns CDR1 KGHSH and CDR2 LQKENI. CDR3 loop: CASSQTGNEQFF. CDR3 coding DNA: TGTGCCAGCTCACAGACGGGCAATGAGCAGTTCTTC.

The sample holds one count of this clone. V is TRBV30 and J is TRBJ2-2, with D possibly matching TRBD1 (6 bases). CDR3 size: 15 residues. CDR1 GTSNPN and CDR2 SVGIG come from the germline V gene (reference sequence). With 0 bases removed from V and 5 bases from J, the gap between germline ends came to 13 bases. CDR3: CAWSVLSGQTGELFF. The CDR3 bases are TGTGCCTGGAGTGTACTGTCGGGACAAACCGGGGAGCTGTTTTTT. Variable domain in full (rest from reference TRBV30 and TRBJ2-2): SQTIHQWPATLVQPVGSPLSLECTVEGTSNPNLYWYRQAAGRGLQLLFYSVGIGQISSEVPQNLSASRPQDRQFILSSKKLLLSDSGFYLCAWSVLSGQTGELFFGEGSRLTVL.